The TCR beta chain under discussion was sequenced for a study of CD8+ T cells in alopecia areata. The study team obtained lesional scalp punch biopsies and peripheral blood from alopecia areata patients. The V gene lost 2 bases and the J gene lost 5 bases, with 13 bases spanning the gap. CDR3 size: 14 residues. Germline lookup yields CDR1 SGHVS and CDR2 FQNEAQ. Extracted RNA was reverse transcribed, and the resulting cDNA served as sequencing template. The repertoire was sequenced with immunoSEQ multiplex PCR; TCRdb's copy has only in-frame clones and lacks some. The sample holds over 14,000 clones, 58% seen once.

The gene calls are TRBV7-8 and TRBJ2-7; D might be TRBD1 (6 bases). Specimen: skin, collected at week 0. The receptor comes from a human donor with alopecia areata. The CDR3 here is CASSLRRTADEQYF. CDR3 DNA: TGTGCCAGCAGCTTAAGGCGGACAGCAGACGAGCAGTACTTC.